One and the same sample provided the 20 T cell receptor beta chains below, sequenced in a study of T cell repertoires in cytomegalovirus infection. The antigens for these receptors are not known. TCRdb used MiXCR to reprocess the reads, holding one entry per CDR3 protein. The data contain 900,000 to 950,000 distinct CDR3 sequences, 31% of them singletons. Sequenced material: cultured CD8+ T cells from PBMCs, taken from culture after CMV antigen stimulation. Receptors originate from a human donor in good health (CMV status not recorded). Some clones in this sample may be carry-over from other donors' samples.

CDR3 coding DNA: TGTGCCAGCAGCACCACTCGGACAGGGGACACCGGGGAGCTGTTTTTT. Translated, it gives CASSTTRTGDTGELFF. The V and J genes are TRBV2 and TRBJ2-2; 9 nucleotides match TRBD1. With 6 bases clipped from V and 3 bases from J, the junction kept 8 bases outside the gene matches. Per germline, CDR1 SNHLY and CDR2 FYNNEI. This CDR3 comprises 16 residues. Full variable domain (rest looked up from reference TRBV2 and TRBJ2-2): EPEVTQTPSHQVTQMGQEVILRCVPISNHLYFYWYRQILGQKVEFLVSFYNNEISEKSEIFDDQFSVERPDGSNFTLKIRSTKLEDSAMYFCASSTTRTGDTGELFFGEGSRLTVL.

The rearrangement uses TRBV2 and TRBJ2-1; possible D gene TRBD2, 7 bases. The V end was cut by 4 bases, the J end by 8 bases, with 24 bases between. CDR1 and CDR2 (germline): SNHLY, FYNNEI. The CDR3 is made up of 17 amino acids. CDR3 region: CASSVRVEGGLSDEQFF. The CDR3 nucleotides are TGTGCCAGCAGTGTCAGGGTGGAGGGGGGGTTGTCGGATGAGCAGTTCTTC.

V is TRBV6-6 and J is TRBJ2-2, with 7 bases that match TRBD2. Trimming removed 11 bases from V and 6 bases from J; junction bases left unmatched: 6. Germline V gives CDR1 MNHNY, CDR2 SVGAGI (reference sequence). This CDR3 comprises 12 residues. In DNA, the CDR3 is TGTGCCTCCCTGGGACTACCCGGGGAGCTGTTTTTT. This codes for CASLGLPGELFF.

This clonotype has more than one count but fewer than ten. J is TRBJ2-7 and V is TRBV28, with D possibly matching TRBD1 (5 bases). V was trimmed by 4 bases and J by 5 bases, leaving 12 bases between them. The germline CDR1 and CDR2 sequences are MDHEN and SYDVKM. The length of the CDR3 is 13 residues. CDR3 in amino acids: CASSSQQAHEQYV. DNA of the CDR3: TGTGCCAGCAGTTCGCAACAGGCTCACGAGCAGTACGTC.

The gene calls are TRBV4-3 and TRBJ2-1; no clear D. Germline loops: CDR1 LGHNA, CDR2 YSLEER. V lost 0 bases and J 12 bases, leaving 21 bases between the germline ends. The CDR3 length is 16 residues. The CDR3 spells CASSQDVIERILGQFF. CDR3 in DNA: TGCGCCAGCAGCCAAGATGTTATAGAGAGAATTCTAGGGCAGTTCTTC.

V usage is TRBV18 and J usage is TRBJ2-3; D perhaps matches TRBD1 (6 bases). Germline V gene data show CDR1 as KGHSH and CDR2 as LQKENI. With 1 base removed from V and 3 bases from J, the gap between germline ends came to 11 bases. The CDR3 contains 15 residues. CDR3 coding DNA: TGTGCCAGCTCACCACTCCAGGGGCCGACAGATACGCAGTATTTT. Amino acid sequence: CASSPLQGPTDTQYF. The full variable domain, completed using reference TRBV18 and TRBJ2-3, is NAGVMQNPRHLVRRRGQEARLRCSPMKGHSHVYWYRQLPEEGLKFMVYLQKENIIDESGMPKERFSAEFPKEGPSILRIQQVVRGDSAAYFCASSPLQGPTDTQYFGPGTRLTVL.

This clonotype was seen a few times. The chain employs TRBV27 and TRBJ2-3; no definite D call. The germline V gene encodes CDR1 MNHEY and CDR2 SMNVEV (reference sequence). The CDR3 has 11 amino acids. V was pared by 5 bases and J by 8 bases, with 8 bases between. Here the CDR3 reads CASSKLGTQYF. CDR3 in DNA: TGTGCCAGCAGTAAATTGGGTACGCAGTATTTT.

The table lists this clonotype with many counts. The chain links TRBV7-2 to TRBJ2-1, with D tentatively TRBD1 (5 bases). The CDR3 extends over 17 amino acids. V was cut by 1 base and J by 4 bases, with 17 bases left in between. The germline V gene has CDR1 SGHTA and CDR2 FQGNSA. The DNA for the CDR3 is TGTGCCAGCAGCTTAGGAACGACAGCCCAGTATTACAATGAGCAGTTCTTC. Protein sequence: CASSLGTTAQYYNEQFF.

The gene calls are TRBV19 and TRBJ2-7; 10 bases agree with TRBD2. V was clipped by 8 bases and J by 6 bases; unmatched bases: 10. Germline V CDR1 and CDR2: LNHDA, SQIVND (reference sequence). This CDR3 spans 14 amino acids. CDR3 sequence (DNA): TGTGCCAGTGGACCGGGACTAGCGCCGGGCGAGCAGTACTTC. Translating it yields CASGPGLAPGEQYF.

This rearrangement joins TRBV20-1 to TRBJ1-2; tentatively, D is TRBD1 (6 bases). CDR1 is DFQATT and CDR2 is SNEGSKA in the germline V gene (reference sequence). The CDR3 is 13 residues long. Trimming shortened V by 2 bases and J by 7 bases, and 14 bases separated the two germline ends. The CDR3 reads CSARNREVGGYTF. In DNA, the CDR3 is TGCAGTGCTAGAAACAGGGAGGTGGGTGGCTACACCTTC.

This clonotype was seen a single time. J is TRBJ1-5 and V is TRBV7-9; D call uncertain. The V end lost 5 bases, the J end lost 6 bases, and 20 bases lay between the germline ends. CDR1 and CDR2 (germline): SEHNR, FQNEAQ (reference sequence). The CDR3 has 16 residues. For the CDR3, the DNA is TGTGCCAGCAGCCCGACTGGTCAGGTCCCTGGTCAGCCCCAGCATTTT. Translating it yields CASSPTGQVPGQPQHF.

This clonotype appeared a few times. The chain combines TRBV7-6 with TRBJ1-1; D not certain. The germline V gene encodes CDR1 SGHVS and CDR2 FNYEAQ. V lost 0 bases, J lost 8 bases, and 10 bases lay in between. This CDR3 is built from 13 residues. CDR3 in amino acids: CASSLAPGNEAFF. The CDR3 coding sequence is TGTGCCAGCAGCTTAGCCCCCGGGAACGAAGCTTTCTTT. Based on the CDR3 plus reference TRBV7-6 and TRBJ1-1, the full variable domain is GAGVSQSPRYKVTKRGQDVALRCDPISGHVSLYWYRQALGQGPEFLTYFNYEAQQDKSGLPNDRFSAERPEGSISTLTIQRTEQRDSAMYRCASSLAPGNEAFFGQGTRLTVV.

The V and J genes are TRBV7-6 and TRBJ2-5; TRBD2 is a possible D gene (6 bases). CDR1 is SGHVS and CDR2 is FNYEAQ in the germline V gene. V gave up 2 bases and J gave up 1 base, with 14 bases separating them. This CDR3 has 16 residues. CDR3 loop: CASSLIGGASQETQYF. CDR3 DNA: TGTGCCAGCAGCTTAATAGGAGGGGCTAGCCAAGAGACCCAGTACTTC.

As regards this clonotype: With a much larger clone just one base away, this may be a read error. J is TRBJ2-1 and V is TRBV7-8; 12 bases match TRBD1. Germline loops: CDR1 SGHVS, CDR2 FQNEAQ. The CDR3 extends over 20 amino acids. This CDR3 is CVSSANSGTGGFLSYNEQFF. Written as DNA, the CDR3 is TGTGTCAGCAGCGCCAACTCGGGGACAGGGGGCTTTCTCTCCTACAATGAGCAGTTCTTC.

This clonotype was counted ten times or more. The chain couples TRBV7-2 to TRBJ2-7; a weak D match, TRBD1 (6 bases). Between the trimmed V and J ends, which lost 1 base and 6 bases, there was a span of 13 bases. The CDR3 has 14 residues. The germline CDR1 and CDR2 sequences are SGHTA and FQGNSA. Written as DNA, the CDR3 is TGTGCCAGCAGCTTAGAAACAGGGTTTCGCGAGCAGTACGTC. Residues: CASSLETGFREQYV.

The rearrangement joins TRBV12-3 or TRBV12-4 to TRBJ2-1; 8 bases are a match to TRBD2. This CDR3 contains 14 residues. After removal of 7 bases from V and 7 bases from J, the junction contained 9 bases not matched to a gene. This chain's CDR3 is CASTAGGGLNEQFF. The CDR3 region has the DNA TGTGCCAGCACCGCCGGCGGGGGGCTAAATGAGCAGTTCTTC.

This clonotype was detected only a few times. The chain recombines TRBV6-1 with TRBJ2-7, with D possibly matching TRBD1 (6 bases). The CDR3 has 14 residues. Germline CDR1 is MNHNS and CDR2 is SASEGT. The V gene lost 4 bases and the J gene lost 3 bases, with 13 bases spanning the gap. The CDR3 nucleotides read TGTGCCAGCAGTGGGCAGGGGATCTTCTACGAGCAGTACTTC. Its protein product is CASSGQGIFYEQYF.

V is TRBV4-1 and J is TRBJ1-2; perhaps TRBD1 as D (6 bases). The germline CDR1 and CDR2 sequences are MGHRA and YSYEKL. CDR3 length equals 16 residues. Trimming pared 2 bases from V and 2 bases from J, leaving 15 bases between. The CDR3 nucleotides are TGCGCCAGCAGCCAATTGATCGGACAGAAAAACTATGGCTACACCTTC. It codes for CASSQLIGQKNYGYTF.

This clonotype was observed a few times. The gene calls are TRBV15 and TRBJ1-1; D remains ambiguous. This CDR3 region has 14 residues. V was clipped by 0 bases and J by 1 base, with 6 bases between them. CDR1 LNHNV and CDR2 YYDKDF come from the germline V gene (reference sequence). The CDR3 nucleotides are TGTGCCACCAGCAGAGAACGGAGGAACACTGAAGCTTTCTTT. This gives the protein CATSRERRNTEAFF.

This clonotype was observed a handful of times. The J gene is TRBJ1-2, the V gene TRBV27, with D unresolved. V lost 5 bases and J 6 bases, leaving 19 bases between the germline ends. The CDR3 spans 15 residues. Germline V CDR1 and CDR2: MNHEY, SMNVEV (reference sequence). The CDR3 loop reads CASSPSSTQNNGYTF. In nucleotides, the CDR3 is TGTGCCAGCAGTCCATCCTCGACCCAGAACAATGGCTACACCTTC.